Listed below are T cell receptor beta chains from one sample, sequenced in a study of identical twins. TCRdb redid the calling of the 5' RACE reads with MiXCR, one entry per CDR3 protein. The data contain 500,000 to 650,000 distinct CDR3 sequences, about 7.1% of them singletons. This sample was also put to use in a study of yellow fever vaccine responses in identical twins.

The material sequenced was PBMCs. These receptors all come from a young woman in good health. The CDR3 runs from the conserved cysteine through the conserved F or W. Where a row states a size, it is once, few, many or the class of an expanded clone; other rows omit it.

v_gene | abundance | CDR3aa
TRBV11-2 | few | CASSLDRGNGQPQHF
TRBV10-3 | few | CAISLGGGRYEQYF
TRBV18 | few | CASSPAVNSPLHF
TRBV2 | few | CASSGGDRASYEQYF
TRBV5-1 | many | CASSSFGAGEIGDTQYF
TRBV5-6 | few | CASSQVVGMDTGELFF
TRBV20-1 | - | CSARTGTGGHNEQFF
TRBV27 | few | CASSSDIAGANVLTF
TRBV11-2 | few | CASSPGRSNEQFF
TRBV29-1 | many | CSPMYLGTEAFF